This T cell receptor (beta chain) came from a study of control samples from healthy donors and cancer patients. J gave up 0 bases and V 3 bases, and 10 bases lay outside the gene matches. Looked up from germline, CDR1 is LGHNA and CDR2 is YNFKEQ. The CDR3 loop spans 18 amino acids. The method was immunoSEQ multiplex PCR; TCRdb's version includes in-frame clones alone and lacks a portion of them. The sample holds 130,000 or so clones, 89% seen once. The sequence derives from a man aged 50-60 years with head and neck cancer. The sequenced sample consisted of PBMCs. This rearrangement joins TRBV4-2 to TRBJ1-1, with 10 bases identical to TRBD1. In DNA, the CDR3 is TGTGCCAGCAGCCACCTCGGGGGACAGGGGTACGTGAACACTGAAGCTTTCTTT. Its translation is CASSHLGGQGYVNTEAFF.